This T cell receptor beta chain was identified during a study of cytomegalovirus exposure and HLA in healthy donors. The CDR3 covers 16 residues. Trimming cost V 6 bases and J 3 bases, with 21 bases left between them. Germline V lookup: CDR1 SNHLY, CDR2 FYNNEI. General study points: Several V segments, TRBV6-2 and TRBV6-3 among them, could not be told apart and were dropped.

A multiplex PCR was run with 60 Vbeta primers and 13 Jbeta primers. The method was immunoSEQ multiplex PCR; TCRdb's version includes in-frame clones alone and lacks a portion of them. The data hold about 140,000 clones, with approximately 80% observed a single time. Turning to this clone: Its antigen is undetermined.

This TCR was recovered from a man aged 50-60 years in good health and CMV-seronegative. Sample: PBMCs. V and J are TRBV2 and TRBJ2-7, with D tentatively TRBD1 (6 bases). The CDR3 region is CASSREYREILYEQYF. In nucleotides, the CDR3 is TGTGCCAGCAGCCGCGAATACAGGGAAATTCTCTACGAGCAGTACTTC.